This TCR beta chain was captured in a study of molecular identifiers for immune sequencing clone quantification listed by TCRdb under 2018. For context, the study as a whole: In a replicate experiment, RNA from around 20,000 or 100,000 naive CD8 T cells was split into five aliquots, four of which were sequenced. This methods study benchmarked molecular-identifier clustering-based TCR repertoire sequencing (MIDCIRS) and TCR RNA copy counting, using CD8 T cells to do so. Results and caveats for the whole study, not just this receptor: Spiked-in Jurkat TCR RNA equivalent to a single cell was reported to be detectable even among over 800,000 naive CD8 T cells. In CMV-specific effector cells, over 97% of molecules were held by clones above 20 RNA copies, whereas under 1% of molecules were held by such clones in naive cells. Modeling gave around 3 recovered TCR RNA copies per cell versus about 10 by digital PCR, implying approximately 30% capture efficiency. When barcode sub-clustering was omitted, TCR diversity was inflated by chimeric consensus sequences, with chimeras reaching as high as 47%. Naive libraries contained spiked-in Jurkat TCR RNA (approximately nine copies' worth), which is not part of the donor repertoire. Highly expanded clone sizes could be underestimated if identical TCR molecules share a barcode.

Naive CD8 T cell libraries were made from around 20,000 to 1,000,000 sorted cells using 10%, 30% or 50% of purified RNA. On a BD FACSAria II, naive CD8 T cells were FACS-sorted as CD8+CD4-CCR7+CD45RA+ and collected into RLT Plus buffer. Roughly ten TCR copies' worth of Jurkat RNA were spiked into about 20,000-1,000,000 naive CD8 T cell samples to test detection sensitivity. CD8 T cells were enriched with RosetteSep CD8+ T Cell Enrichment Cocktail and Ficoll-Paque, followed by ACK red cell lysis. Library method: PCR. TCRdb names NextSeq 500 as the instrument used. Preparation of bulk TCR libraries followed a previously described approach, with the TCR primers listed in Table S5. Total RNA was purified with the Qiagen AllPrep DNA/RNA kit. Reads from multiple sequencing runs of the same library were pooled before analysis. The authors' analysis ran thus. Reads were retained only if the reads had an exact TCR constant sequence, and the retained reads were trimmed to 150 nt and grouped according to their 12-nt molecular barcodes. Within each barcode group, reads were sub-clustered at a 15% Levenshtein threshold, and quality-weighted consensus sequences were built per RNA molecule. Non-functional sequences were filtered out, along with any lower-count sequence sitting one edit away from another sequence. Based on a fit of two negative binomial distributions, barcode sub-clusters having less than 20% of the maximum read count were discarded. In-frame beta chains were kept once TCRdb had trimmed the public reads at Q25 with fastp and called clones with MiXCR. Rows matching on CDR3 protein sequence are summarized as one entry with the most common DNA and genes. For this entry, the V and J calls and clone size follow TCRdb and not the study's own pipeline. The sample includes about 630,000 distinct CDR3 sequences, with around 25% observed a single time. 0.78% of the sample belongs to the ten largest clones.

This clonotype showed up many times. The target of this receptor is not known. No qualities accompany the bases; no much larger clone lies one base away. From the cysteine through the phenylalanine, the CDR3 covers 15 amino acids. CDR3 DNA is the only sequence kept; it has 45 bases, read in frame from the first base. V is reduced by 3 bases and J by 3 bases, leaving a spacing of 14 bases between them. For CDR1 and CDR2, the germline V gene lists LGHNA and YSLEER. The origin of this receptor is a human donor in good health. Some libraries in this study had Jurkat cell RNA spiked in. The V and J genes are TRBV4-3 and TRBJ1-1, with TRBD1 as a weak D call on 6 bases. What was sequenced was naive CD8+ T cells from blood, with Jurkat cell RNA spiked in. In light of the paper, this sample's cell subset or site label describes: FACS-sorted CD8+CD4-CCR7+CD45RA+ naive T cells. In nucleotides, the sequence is TGCGCCAGCAGCCACTTAAGACAGGTCTACACTGAAGCTTTCTTT. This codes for CASSHLRQVYTEAFF.